A selection of T cell receptor beta chains follows, all from one sample in a study of blood T cell repertoires in COVID-19. The protocol was immunoSEQ multiplex PCR, while the TCRdb copy is restricted to in-frame clones and leaves out a portion. Here the sample spans 300,000 to 400,000 clones, 80% to 90% being singletons. Sequencing was performed on PBMCs or T cells enriched from blood (not recorded which). The receptors were gathered from a man aged 18 to 29 who had recovered from COVID-19. Both conserved end residues are trimmed from each CDR3.

CDR3	V	J
SVTGTAKNYGYT	TRBV29-1	TRBJ1-2
ASSPAPTGYTEAF	TRBV28	TRBJ1-1
ASSFQGRSSGNTIY	TRBV7-8	TRBJ1-3
ASSGTSVYNEQF	TRBV6-5	TRBJ2-1
ASSRTQGLSNTIY	TRBV5-1	TRBJ1-3
ASSPIAGGPNEQF	TRBV19	TRBJ2-1
ASSIAFGERGYT	TRBV19	TRBJ1-2
ASSPYRGGNYGYT	TRBV5-4	TRBJ1-2
ASSPLGTMNTEAF	TRBV18	TRBJ1-1
ASGSYSGELF	TRBV12-5	TRBJ2-2
ASREQMNTEAF	TRBV28	TRBJ1-1
ASNLRSGRFYEQF	TRBV28	TRBJ2-1
ASSRRTGAPYEQY	TRBV19	TRBJ2-7
AWSVAGASSYNSPLH	TRBV30	TRBJ1-6
ASSRGLASLGGELF	TRBV7-2	TRBJ2-2
ASSFLIGQSDTQY	TRBV7-9	TRBJ2-3
ASLSRVFGTDTQY	TRBV28	TRBJ2-3
ASSSDSAVPNYGYT	TRBV19	TRBJ1-2
ASSYNSGGYNEQF	TRBV7-2	TRBJ2-1
ASSPLARQVGGGDTQY	TRBV7-2	TRBJ2-3
ASSLLGQNTEAF	TRBV11-1	TRBJ1-1
ASSTGFRTTLSVDTQY	TRBV19	TRBJ2-3
ATSYDVSNQPQH	TRBV15	TRBJ1-5
ASSHTGMIGGQNTGELF	TRBV4-2	TRBJ2-2
ASSFGTSGRNEQF	TRBV7-3	TRBJ2-1
ASSTGENYGYT	TRBV6-5	TRBJ1-2
ATSDSGQGNEQY	TRBV24-1	TRBJ2-7
ASSPPGNLETQY	TRBV18	TRBJ2-5
ASSTWTGVYEQY	TRBV27	TRBJ2-7
SVVLGTEAF	TRBV29-1	TRBJ1-1
ASTKTPTGEVSGNTIY	TRBV4-1	TRBJ1-3